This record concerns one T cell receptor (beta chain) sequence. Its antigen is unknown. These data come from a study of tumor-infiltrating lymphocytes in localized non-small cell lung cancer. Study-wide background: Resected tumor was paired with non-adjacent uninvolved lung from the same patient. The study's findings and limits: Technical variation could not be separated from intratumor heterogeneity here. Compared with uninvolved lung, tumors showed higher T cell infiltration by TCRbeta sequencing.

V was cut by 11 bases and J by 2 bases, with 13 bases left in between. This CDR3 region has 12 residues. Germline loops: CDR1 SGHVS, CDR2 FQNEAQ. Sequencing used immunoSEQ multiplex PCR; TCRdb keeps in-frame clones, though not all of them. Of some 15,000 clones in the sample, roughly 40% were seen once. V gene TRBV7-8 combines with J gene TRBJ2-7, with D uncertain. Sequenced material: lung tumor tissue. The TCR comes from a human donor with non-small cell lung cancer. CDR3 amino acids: CACLTPPYEQYF. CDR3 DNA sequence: TGTGCCTGCTTGACACCTCCCTACGAGCAGTACTTC.